This T cell receptor beta chain was recovered during a study of shared clonotypes between healthy human individuals. Study at large: The composition of the donors was a couple of women and a few men aged 18 to 49.

Unsorted samples, those not sorted, used approximately 100 million PBMCs for genomic DNA. This CDR3 is 14 amino acids long. The germline V and J ends were trimmed by 4 bases and 0 bases, with 10 bases remaining between them. From germline, CDR1 is KGHSH and CDR2 LQKENI. How the authors handled the data: ImmunoSEQ supplied junction-only sequences lacking quality scores, so filtering was different. Method: immunoSEQ multiplex PCR; TCRdb's copy keeps in-frame clones and lacks some. The DNA was the basis for D and trimming; V, J and clone size are from that table. The table has about 490,000 clones, roughly 80% seen once.

Sequencing input: PBMCs. The TCR was taken from a woman aged 40 to 50 in good health. Some clones in this sample may be carry-over from other donors' samples. The chain uses TRBV18 and TRBJ2-7; tentatively, D is TRBD2 (6 bases). The CDR3, as DNA: TGTGCCAGCTCACGGGACTTGAGCTCCTACGAGCAGTACTTC. It translates to CASSRDLSSYEQYF. Complete variable domain (other parts from reference TRBV18 and TRBJ2-7): NAGVMQNPRHLVRRRGQEARLRCSPMKGHSHVYWYRQLPEEGLKFMVYLQKENIIDESGMPKERFSAEFPKEGPSILRIQQVVRGDSAAYFCASSRDLSSYEQYFGPGTRLTVT.